The next 21 T cell receptor beta chains were all read from a single sample in a study of graft-versus-host responses after intestinal transplantation. The method was immunoSEQ multiplex PCR; TCRdb's version includes in-frame clones alone and lacks a portion of them. The sample has approximately 77,000 clones, around 93% seen once. The input for sequencing was PBMCs, taken 98 days after intestinal transplantation. All receptors derive from a human patient who received an intestinal transplant, so some T cells may come from the graft donor.

The chain employs TRBV5-4 and TRBJ2-7; a weak D match, TRBD1 (6 bases). The CDR3 contains 18 residues. V dropped 5 bases and J dropped 1 base, with 25 bases sitting between them. Germline-derived CDR1 and CDR2 are SGHNT and YYREEE (reference sequence). The CDR3: CASRYSLTRPQGSYEQYF. CDR3 bases: TGTGCCAGCAGATATAGCCTTACGAGGCCTCAGGGGTCCTACGAGCAGTACTTC.

Concerning this clone itself: At the DNA level, this CDR3 is encoded by other sequences in the same sample as well. The chain combines TRBV2 with TRBJ2-4; D uncertain. This CDR3 is 12 amino acids long. V lost 8 bases, J lost 6 bases, and 11 bases lay in between. From germline, CDR1 is SNHLY and CDR2 FYNNEI. The CDR3 here is CASDDLINIQYF. In DNA, the CDR3 is TGTGCCAGCGATGACCTGATAAACATTCAGTACTTC.

The chain employs TRBV28 and TRBJ2-7, with D unresolved. Germline V lookup: CDR1 MDHEN, CDR2 SYDVKM. V was trimmed by 5 bases and J by 6 bases, leaving 14 bases between them. The length of the CDR3 is 13 residues. The CDR3 sequence: CASSPPPPIEQYF. DNA for the CDR3: TGTGCCAGCAGTCCCCCCCCTCCGATCGAGCAGTACTTC.

The rearrangement links TRBV7-9 to TRBJ2-3, with D possibly matching TRBD2 (5 bases). CDR3 size: 13 residues. Germline V gene data show CDR1 as SEHNR and CDR2 as FQNEAQ (reference sequence). Trimming left V 5 bases short and J 5 bases short, with 11 bases between. The CDR3 region is CASSATSKDTQYF. The DNA for the CDR3 is TGTGCCAGCAGCGCCACTAGTAAAGATACGCAGTATTTT.

The chain recombines TRBV5-6 with TRBJ2-1; 9 nucleotides agree with TRBD2. The CDR3 is 16 residues long. Looked up from germline, CDR1 is SGHDT and CDR2 is YYEEEE. Unmatched junction bases numbered 10, after V lost 2 bases and J lost 7 bases. For the CDR3, the DNA is TGTGCCAGCAGCTTTAGGGCGGGAGGGCCGAAGAATGAGCAGTTCTTC. Translation gives CASSFRAGGPKNEQFF.

The CDR3 DNA follows: TGTGCCAGCAGTTACTCGCCGGGCGGTGGAGATACGCAGTATTTT. Encoded protein: CASSYSPGGGDTQYF. This chain connects TRBV6-6 to TRBJ2-3; D is undetermined. The CDR3 extends over 15 amino acids. Germline loops: CDR1 MNHNY, CDR2 SVGAGI (reference sequence). The V end lost 0 bases, the J end lost 5 bases, and 12 bases lay between the germline ends.

The chain is built from TRBV19 and TRBJ1-4; D is uncertain. This CDR3 contains 15 residues. CDR1 LNHDA and CDR2 SQIVND come from the germline V gene (reference sequence). The V gene lost 6 bases and the J gene lost 0 bases, with 11 bases spanning the gap. Written as DNA, the CDR3 is TGTGCCAGTAGCCCTGACGCAGCAACTAATGAAAAACTGTTTTTT. Protein product: CASSPDAATNEKLFF.

This chain links TRBV6-5 with TRBJ2-3, with TRBD1 matching over 8 bases. Germline CDR1 is MNHEY and CDR2 is SVGAGI. The length of the CDR3 is 15 residues. After removal of 5 bases from V and 3 bases from J, the junction contained 7 bases not matched to a gene. CDR3 amino acids: CASSLGQGRTDTQYF. The CDR3 region has the DNA TGTGCCAGCAGTCTAGGACAGGGTAGGACAGATACGCAGTATTTT.

Only one count was recorded for this clone. The genes are TRBV28 and TRBJ2-1; tentatively, D is TRBD1 (5 bases). V lost 7 bases, J lost 7 bases, and 14 bases lay in between. The CDR3 length is 13 residues. Per the germline V gene, CDR1 is MDHEN and CDR2 is SYDVKM. CDR3 loop: CASTLGRLNEQFF. The CDR3 bases are TGTGCCAGCACACTGGGGCGCCTTAATGAGCAGTTCTTC.

V is TRBV19 and J is TRBJ1-5; D is undetermined. The germline V gene encodes CDR1 LNHDA and CDR2 SQIVND (reference sequence). This CDR3 is built from 12 residues. V shed 2 bases and J shed 10 bases, with 9 bases lying between them. In nucleotides, the CDR3 is TGTGCCAGTAGTATAAGGGAGGGACCCCAGCATTTT. Protein: CASSIREGPQHF.

The chain links TRBV2 to TRBJ2-1, with 11 bases aligning to TRBD2. CDR3 length: 16 residues. The germline CDR1 and CDR2 sequences are SNHLY and FYNNEI. Trimming cost V 0 bases and J 6 bases; bases outside gene matches: 4. As DNA, the CDR3 is TGTGCCAGCAGTGAAGCGCAACTAGCGGGGGTCAATGAGCAGTTCTTC. This translates into CASSEAQLAGVNEQFF.

V and J are TRBV12-5 and TRBJ2-7; the D gene is possibly TRBD1 (6 bases). Germline CDR1 LGHNT, CDR2 FRNRAP. This CDR3 spans 15 amino acids. The V end lost 4 bases, the J end lost 4 bases, and 17 bases lay between the germline ends. The CDR3 is CASGSPLGGAYEQYF. The CDR3 DNA sequence: TGTGCTAGTGGTTCCCCTCTAGGGGGAGCATACGAGCAGTACTTC.

This rearrangement joins TRBV7-3 to TRBJ2-1; 16 bases match TRBD2. With V trimmed by 5 bases and J by 1 base, 5 bases remained unmatched. CDR1 and CDR2 (germline): SGHTA, FQGTGA. This CDR3 is 18 amino acids long. This CDR3 is CASSPGTSGRASYNEQFF. The CDR3 region has the DNA TGTGCCAGCAGCCCCGGGACTAGCGGGAGGGCGTCCTACAATGAGCAGTTCTTC.

A single count supports this clone. The chain joins TRBV28 to TRBJ2-7; weak D call: TRBD1 (5 bases). The CDR3 totals 13 residues. Trimming took 5 bases from V and 2 from J, leaving 10 bases between them. Germline CDR1 reads MDHEN; CDR2 reads SYDVKM. CDR3 in DNA: TGTGCCAGCAGTGCAGGGCACCCCTACGAGCAGTACTTC. It encodes CASSAGHPYEQYF.

This sequence joins TRBV28 and TRBJ2-7, with a tentative D call TRBD2 (5 bases). The CDR3 extends over 13 amino acids. Looked up from germline, CDR1 is MDHEN and CDR2 is SYDVKM. V dropped 3 bases and J dropped 5 bases, with 11 bases sitting between them. CDR3 bases: TGTGCCAGCAGTTTGGCCCCCGGGGACGAGCAGTACTTC. Translating gives CASSLAPGDEQYF. Full variable domain (rest looked up from reference TRBV28 and TRBJ2-7): DVKVTQSSRYLVKRTGEKVFLECVQDMDHENMFWYRQDPGLGLRLIYFSYDVKMKEKGDIPEGYSVSREKKERFSLILESASTNQTSMYLCASSLAPGDEQYFGPGTRLTVT.

The rearrangement links TRBV11-3 to TRBJ1-2; unclear D gene. Germline values: CDR1 SGHNT, CDR2 YENEEA. This CDR3 spans 15 amino acids. The V end lost 5 bases, the J end lost 4 bases, and 17 bases lay between the germline ends. In nucleotides, the CDR3 is TGTGCCAGCAGCCCCTTCACAGCCGCCTTCTATGGCTACACCTTC. Amino acids: CASSPFTAAFYGYTF.

This rearrangement joins TRBV19 to TRBJ1-1; the match to TRBD1 covers 8 bases. The CDR3 extends over 13 amino acids. J gave up 7 bases and V 3 bases, and 4 bases lay outside the gene matches. Germline-derived CDR1 and CDR2 are LNHDA and SQIVND (reference sequence). In DNA, the CDR3 is TGTGCCAGTAGTATGGGGACAGGAAGTGAAGCTTTCTTT. Translation gives CASSMGTGSEAFF.

This chain joins TRBV7-9 and TRBJ1-5; D is possibly TRBD1 (5 bases). V was cut by 1 base and J by 5 bases, with 6 bases left in between. Germline V CDR1 and CDR2: SEHNR, FQNEAQ (reference sequence). The CDR3 is made up of 13 amino acids. CDR3 sequence: CASSLEGDQPQHF. Written as DNA, the CDR3 is TGTGCCAGCAGCTTAGAAGGGGATCAGCCCCAGCATTTT.

The V call is TRBV6-1, the J call TRBJ2-1, with D perhaps TRBD2 (6 bases). Trimming pared 3 bases from V and 4 bases from J, leaving 16 bases between. In germline, CDR1 is MNHNS, CDR2 SASEGT. The CDR3 is made up of 16 amino acids. The CDR3 reads CASSDPGRIGYNEQFF. The CDR3 bases are TGTGCCAGCAGTGACCCGGGGAGGATCGGGTACAATGAGCAGTTCTTC.

Points on this clone: This CDR3 is also generated by other DNA sequences in the sample. The V call is TRBV28, the J call TRBJ2-7; 10 bases agree with TRBD1. Trimming took 5 bases from V and 5 from J; bases not matched to a gene: 9. The CDR3 sequence is 15 residues long. Germline CDR1 reads MDHEN; CDR2 reads SYDVKM. The CDR3 reads CASSPDRGPADEQYF. CDR3 in DNA: TGTGCCAGCAGTCCCGACAGGGGGCCTGCGGACGAGCAGTACTTC.

Note on this clone: Mismatch with germline at one junction end may stem from a read error. The chain uses TRBV14 and TRBJ2-5; 7 bases align to TRBD1. Germline CDR1 SGHDN, CDR2 FVKESK. CDR3 length: 12 amino acids. The DNA of the CDR3 is TGTGCCAGCAGCACCCCCCGGGACAGATTAAACTTC. Translating it yields CASSTPRDRLNF.